This T cell receptor beta chain originates from a study of beta chain features in type 1 diabetes. Broader study findings: Over-representation of high TCR-expressing cells was a possible consequence of cDNA sequencing. A greater similarity of naive, central memory and Treg TCRB repertoires was seen among patients than among healthy donors. Type 1 diabetes patients showed a moderate but significant shortening of TCRB CDR3s in all four CD4+ subsets. Still unanswered here is whether HLA type influences TCRB rearrangement. A PCR bias possibly favoring shorter templates would apply equally to patients and controls.

As regards this clone: Its antigen is as yet unknown.

Looked up from germline, CDR1 is MDHEN and CDR2 is SYDVKM. V was clipped by 7 bases and J by 0 bases, with 24 bases between them. The CDR3 is made up of 18 amino acids. Every isolated RNA sample was fully reverse transcribed, so sequencing captured expressed TCRB transcripts. Assay: immunoSEQ multiplex PCR; the TCRdb copy retains only in-frame clones and omits some. The table shows about 15,000 clones, with roughly 76% occurring only once. The chain joins TRBV28 to TRBJ2-5; D gene uncertain. This TCR derives from a woman under 30 with type 1 diabetes. The sample was stem cell memory CD4+ T cells from blood. This CDR3 reads CASNHLSLRHSYQETQYF. The CDR3 DNA reads TGTGCCAGCAATCACCTCTCCTTACGACACTCGTACCAAGAGACCCAGTACTTC.